This TCR beta chain was found in a study of cytomegalovirus exposure and HLA in healthy donors. The study's findings and limits: Later genetic work tied a missense DCLRE1C variant to beta-chain V and J trimming. Researchers reported from a later analysis that most CMV-associated TCR beta chains appeared HLA-restricted.

On this clone itself: Its antigen is undetermined.

PCR involved 60 Vbeta and 13 Jbeta primers. Sequenced by immunoSEQ multiplex PCR; TCRdb stores in-frame clones only, minus some. The sample gives fewer than 150,000 clones, about 80% of which show up once; over 2% is in the top ten. CDR3 size: 14 residues. CDR1 and CDR2 from the germline V gene are ENHRY and SYGVKD. Trimming removed 8 bases at V and 3 bases at J, with 16 bases between. Sequences were obtained from PBMCs. The J gene is TRBJ1-2, the V gene TRBV10-3; D uncertain. This TCR came from a man aged 30-40 years in good health and CMV-seronegative. CDR3 protein: CAIGDGYYDYGYTF. Written as DNA, the CDR3 is TGTGCCATCGGAGACGGGTATTATGACTATGGCTACACCTTC.